Following are 24 T cell receptor beta chains from one sample sequenced in a study of T cell repertoires in cytomegalovirus infection. A single record per CDR3 protein comes from TCRdb applying MiXCR to the reads. The sample holds roughly 500,000 distinct CDR3 sequences, approximately 10% seen once. The sample consisted of PBMCs. The receptors were gathered from a human donor in good health (CMV status not recorded). Some clones in this sample may be carry-over from other donors' samples.

This clonotype was seen ten or more times. The genes are TRBV12-3 or TRBV12-4 and TRBJ1-6, with TRBD1 matching over 8 bases. This CDR3 region has 15 residues. V was pared by 1 base and J by 7 bases, with 3 bases of the junction left unmatched. CDR3 bases: TGTGCCAGCAGTTTAGGGGCAGGGGGCAATTCACCCCTCCACTTT. Translation gives CASSLGAGGNSPLHF.

This clonotype was seen a few times. The chain recombines TRBV5-6 with TRBJ2-3; TRBD2 matches at 9 bases. The J segment lost 5 bases and the V segment lost 4 bases, leaving 8 bases of the junction unmatched. CDR1 is SGHDT, CDR2 YYEEEE, per germline. The CDR3 covers 15 residues. The CDR3 loop reads CASSAGTSSLDTQYF. CDR3 nucleotides: TGTGCCAGCAGCGCCGGGACTAGCTCCTTAGATACGCAGTATTTT. Based on the CDR3 plus reference TRBV5-6 and TRBJ2-3, the full variable domain is DAGVTQSPTHLIKTRGQQVTLRCSPKSGHDTVSWYQQALGQGPQFIFQYYEEEERQRGNFPDRFSGHQFPNYSSELNVNALLLGDSALYLCASSAGTSSLDTQYFGPGTRLTVL.

This clonotype appeared many times. V and J are TRBV12-3 or TRBV12-4 and TRBJ2-7; a possible D gene is TRBD2 (5 bases). The V gene lost 2 bases and the J gene lost 2 bases, with 10 bases spanning the gap. The CDR3 length is 14 residues. The CDR3 DNA reads as TGTGCCAGCAGTTTATGGGAGTCACCCTACGAGCAGTACTTC. Translation: CASSLWESPYEQYF.

This clonotype was found many times. The chain uses TRBV7-6 and TRBJ2-1, with TRBD2 matching 10 bases. The CDR3 consists of 18 residues. Germline V gene data show CDR1 as SGHVS and CDR2 as FNYEAQ. Trimming at V came to 4 bases and at J to 6 bases, leaving 15 bases not matched to a gene. DNA for the CDR3: TGTGCCAGCAGCTGGCTGCTAACGGGGACTAGCGTGTTCAATGAGCAGTTCTTC. It yields the protein CASSWLLTGTSVFNEQFF.

CDR3 bases: TGTGCCAGCTCACAGCGCACAGATACGCAGTATTTT. Residues: CASSQRTDTQYF. The rearrangement joins TRBV18 to TRBJ2-3; D is uncertain. Germline V gives CDR1 KGHSH, CDR2 LQKENI. Between the trimmed V and J ends, which lost 4 bases and 1 base, there was a span of 3 bases. The CDR3 has 12 amino acids.

At least ten counts were recorded for this clonotype. J is TRBJ2-3 and V is TRBV6-1; no reliable D call. The CDR3 consists of 15 residues. Germline CDR1 and CDR2: MNHNS and SASEGT. Trimming shortened V by 3 bases and J by 0 bases, and 10 bases separated the two germline ends. The CDR3 DNA is TGTGCCAGCAGTGACATGGGATTTAGCACAGATACGCAGTATTTT. This codes for CASSDMGFSTDTQYF.

This clonotype was seen at least ten times. The chain joins TRBV4-2 to TRBJ2-3; a weak D match, TRBD2 (6 bases). In germline, CDR1 is LGHNA, CDR2 YNFKEQ. V was cut by 4 bases and J by 1 base, with 15 bases left in between. This CDR3 spans 16 amino acids. This chain's CDR3 is CASSPLTTRGTDTQYF. The CDR3 bases are TGTGCCAGCAGCCCCCTAACGACTAGGGGCACAGATACGCAGTATTTT.

This clonotype was observed many times. The rearrangement uses TRBV12-3 or TRBV12-4 and TRBJ1-3, with TRBD1 identical over 9 bases. With V trimmed by 5 bases and J by 4 bases, 9 bases remained unmatched. The CDR3 sequence is 16 residues long. The CDR3 DNA reads as TGTGCCAGCAGTCTACTACAGGGGGCTGACGGAAACACCATATATTTT. Its protein product is CASSLLQGADGNTIYF.

This clonotype has a handful of counts. The chain combines TRBV18 with TRBJ1-1, with 7 bases aligning to TRBD1. The germline CDR1 and CDR2 sequences are KGHSH and LQKENI. V trimming: 3 bases; J trimming: 4 bases; junction bases outside the gene matches: 11. The CDR3 extends over 16 amino acids. CDR3 bases: TGTGCCAGCTCACCGAGTCAGACAGGGATGGGCACTGAAGCTTTCTTT. This translates into CASSPSQTGMGTEAFF.

Many counts were recorded for this clonotype. This sequence joins TRBV7-6 and TRBJ2-7, with 7 bases matching TRBD1. The germline V gene encodes CDR1 SGHVS and CDR2 FNYEAQ. V dropped 0 bases and J dropped 0; count of bases not matched to a gene: 2. The CDR3 is made up of 15 amino acids. The CDR3 region is CASSLADRSSYEQYF. The CDR3, as DNA: TGTGCCAGCAGCTTAGCGGACAGGAGCTCCTACGAGCAGTACTTC.

This clonotype was counted many times. The chain couples TRBV4-2 to TRBJ1-4, with D perhaps TRBD1 (5 bases). With 4 bases removed from V and 4 bases from J, the gap between germline ends came to 16 bases. Germline assignment: CDR1 LGHNA and CDR2 YNFKEQ. This CDR3 region has 16 residues. In DNA form, the CDR3 reads TGTGCCAGCAGCCGGGACCTCGGGACTCGTAATGAAAAACTGTTTTTT. It encodes CASSRDLGTRNEKLFF.

The V and J genes are TRBV15 and TRBJ2-1; D may be TRBD2 (7 bases). Germline values: CDR1 LNHNV, CDR2 YYDKDF (reference sequence). Between the trimmed V and J ends, which lost 7 bases and 2 bases, there was a span of 15 bases. This CDR3 is 15 amino acids long. CDR3 residues: CATNPRGTTYNEQFF. CDR3 nucleotide sequence: TGTGCCACCAACCCAAGGGGGACTACCTACAATGAGCAGTTCTTC. The variable domain in full, with the rest retrieved from reference TRBV15 and TRBJ2-1, is DAMVIQNPRYQVTQFGKPVTLSCSQTLNHNVMYWYQQKSSQAPKLLFHYYDKDFNNEADTPDNFQSRRPNTSFCFLDIRSPGLGDTAMYLCATNPRGTTYNEQFFGPGTRLTVL.

As to this clonotype: The germline gene is not matched at one end of the junction; a read error may be the cause. The V and J genes are TRBV7-7 and TRBJ2-7; possibly TRBD2 for D (7 bases). The CDR3 is 16 amino acids. Germline V lookup: CDR1 SSHAT, CDR2 FNYEAQ (reference sequence). In DNA form, the CDR3 reads TGTGCTAGCAGTAGGGGAGGGACACATACTAACTACGAGCAGTACTTC. This codes for CASSRGGTHTNYEQYF.

The table lists this clonotype with many counts. This chain connects TRBV6-2 or TRBV6-3 to TRBJ2-4; TRBD2 agrees at 7 bases. V shed 4 bases, J shed 6 bases, and the junction held 12 bases outside the gene matches. This CDR3 is built from 16 residues. CDR1 is MNHEY, CDR2 SVGEGT, per germline. The DNA for the CDR3 is TGTGCCAGCAGTTCTCCCCCTGGGAGGGTAGGAAACATTCAGTACTTC. The encoded protein is CASSSPPGRVGNIQYF.

This clonotype was picked up many times. The chain is built from TRBV7-6 and TRBJ2-1; a weak D match, TRBD1 (5 bases). CDR1 SGHVS and CDR2 FNYEAQ come from the germline V gene. This CDR3 region has 14 residues. Deletions cut 1 base from V and 7 bases from J, with 11 bases between. Here the CDR3 reads CASSLETRVNEQFF. CDR3 sequence (DNA): TGTGCCAGCAGCTTAGAAACCAGGGTAAATGAGCAGTTCTTC.

The CDR3 reads CAWRVQGSSYNSPLHF. CDR3 coding DNA: TGTGCCTGGAGGGTACAGGGGAGCTCCTATAATTCACCCCTCCACTTT. The chain is built from TRBV30 and TRBJ1-6, with 7 nucleotides matching TRBD1. The germline gives CDR1 GTSNPN, CDR2 SVGIG (reference sequence). The CDR3 consists of 16 residues. The J segment lost 0 bases and the V segment lost 3 bases, leaving 5 bases of the junction unmatched. Supplemented by reference TRBV30 and TRBJ1-6, the full variable domain reads SQTIHQWPATLVQPVGSPLSLECTVEGTSNPNLYWYRQAAGRGLQLLFYSVGIGQISSEVPQNLSASRPQDRQFILSSKKLLLSDSGFYLCAWRVQGSSYNSPLHFGNGTRLTVT.

This clonotype was observed many times. This chain joins TRBV27 and TRBJ2-1; 10 bases match TRBD2. The germline V gene encodes CDR1 MNHEY and CDR2 SMNVEV (reference sequence). The CDR3 totals 16 residues. V was clipped by 4 bases and J by 4 bases; unmatched bases: 7. CDR3 nucleotide sequence: TGTGCCAGCAGTTACGAGCGGGAGGGCCTTTACAATGAGCAGTTCTTC. It is translated as CASSYEREGLYNEQFF.

This clonotype was picked up many times. The CDR3 DNA reads as TGTGCCAGTAGTATGACAGGGATGACTAATAATTCACCCCTCCACTTT. It encodes CASSMTGMTNNSPLHF. The chain recombines TRBV19 with TRBJ1-6; 7 nucleotides match TRBD1. CDR1 is LNHDA and CDR2 is SQIVND in the germline V gene (reference sequence). The CDR3 loop spans 16 amino acids. After removal of 3 bases from V and 5 bases from J, the junction contained 7 bases not matched to a gene.

The rearrangement joins TRBV20-1 to TRBJ1-1; maybe TRBD1 (5 bases). The CDR3 consists of 15 residues. Trimming cost V 3 bases and J 3 bases, with 17 bases left between them. Germline assignment: CDR1 DFQATT and CDR2 SNEGSKA (reference sequence). CDR3 DNA sequence: TGCAGTGCTAGTGGGGCGGGGGGAACTTACACTGAAGCTTTCTTT. Protein: CSASGAGGTYTEAFF.

This clonotype was counted ten times or more. The J gene is TRBJ2-1, the V gene TRBV11-1; 9 nucleotides agree with TRBD2. This CDR3 is 16 amino acids long. V lost 3 bases, J lost 7 bases, and 10 bases stayed unmatched. Germline lookup yields CDR1 SGHAT and CDR2 FQDESV (reference sequence). CDR3 loop: CASSFGISGGENEQFF. CDR3 nucleotides: TGTGCCAGCAGCTTTGGGATTAGCGGGGGAGAGAATGAGCAGTTCTTC.

This clonotype was recorded many times. The chain uses TRBV20-1 and TRBJ1-2; D is ambiguous. Germline CDR1 and CDR2: DFQATT and SNEGSKA (reference sequence). V was cut by 0 bases and J by 4 bases, with 9 bases left in between. This CDR3 spans 13 amino acids. The CDR3 region has the DNA TGCAGTGCTAGAGATGCTGGACGCTATGGCTACACCTTC. It translates to CSARDAGRYGYTF.

This clonotype has at least ten counts. The J gene is TRBJ1-2, the V gene TRBV6-5; D not resolved. Trimming left V 8 bases short and J 6 bases short, with 19 bases between. Per germline, CDR1 MNHEY and CDR2 SVGAGI. The CDR3 runs 14 residues. In nucleotides, the CDR3 is TGTGCCAGCCATGAATCGGCCTCGGGAAATGGCTACACCTTC. This sequence encodes CASHESASGNGYTF.

CDR3 nucleotides: TGCAGTGCGTGGACAGGCTCTGGGGCCAACGTCCTGACTTTC. This translates into CSAWTGSGANVLTF. The rearrangement uses TRBV20-1 and TRBJ2-6; 7 nucleotides agree with TRBD1. CDR1 is DFQATT, CDR2 SNEGSKA, per germline (reference sequence). Trimming removed 6 bases from V and 0 bases from J; junction bases left unmatched: 2. This CDR3 has 14 residues.

The V and J genes are TRBV27 and TRBJ2-5; TRBD2 matches 9 bases. V dropped 3 bases and J dropped 2; count of bases not matched to a gene: 7. Per the germline V gene, CDR1 is MNHEY and CDR2 is SMNVEV (reference sequence). This CDR3 comprises 16 residues. CDR3 coding DNA: TGTGCCAGCAGTTTCATTAGCGGGAGATTTCAAGAGACCCAGTACTTC. It is translated as CASSFISGRFQETQYF.